The clone carrying this T cell receptor beta chain was counted many times. The sample originates from a study of Graves' ophthalmopathy and Graves' hyperthyroidism. This CDR3 contains 12 residues. V was cut by 4 bases and J by 8 bases, with 11 bases left in between. From germline, CDR1 is SEHNR and CDR2 FQNEAQ (reference sequence). Hyperthyroidism was considered stable when no ophthalmopathy appeared within 18 months of follow-up. Transcripts of RNA were the source for amplifying TCR beta CDR3 regions. Second-round multiplex PCR came after a first-round RT-PCR that employed HTBI primers. Each CDR3 protein is one row after TCRdb ran MiXCR on the multiplex PCR reads. Of roughly 410,000 distinct CDR3 sequences in the sample, 15% were seen once.

Sequenced input: peripheral blood. This sequence joins TRBV7-9 and TRBJ1-2; the D is unclear. This sequence originates from a woman in her late teens or twenties with stable Graves' hyperthyroidism. CDR3 sequence: CASSSGRRGYTF. DNA for the CDR3: TGTGCCAGCAGCTCAGGCAGGAGGGGCTACACCTTC.